This T cell receptor (beta chain) stems from a study of blood T cell repertoires in COVID-19. Study summary: PBMCs, B-cell-depleted T cells, or T cells provided the cDNA or gDNA that made up the material.

Unmatched junction bases numbered 12, after V lost 2 bases and J lost 2 bases. The germline gives CDR1 SGHRS, CDR2 YFSETQ. This CDR3 is 18 amino acids long. Original methodology: Amplification of reference gene primers was used by the study to estimate nucleated cell counts. Some clones are missing from TCRdb's copy, which holds only in-frame ones; the method was immunoSEQ multiplex PCR. The V and J calls and the clone size are those of that table, but D and trimming were determined from the DNA. The sample lists about 180,000 clones, around 88% seen once, with 4% in the top ten. This TCR derives from a woman between 25 and 40 years old with acute or convalescent COVID-19. This chain uses TRBV5-1 with TRBJ2-5, with 10 bases aligning to TRBD2. Sequenced material: peripheral blood. The CDR3 DNA reads as TGCGCCAGCAGCTTCGGGCTAGCGGGAGCCGAGCCACAAGAGACCCAGTACTTC. It encodes CASSFGLAGAEPQETQYF.